The clone carrying this T cell receptor beta chain has only a few counts. Antigen specificity is unknown. The data are from a study of vaccination and CD4 T cells after COVID-19. Background on the study: Either a CEFX pool, an HIV-1 Nef pool, or no peptide was added to control cultures.

CDR3 length equals 15 residues. The germline gives CDR1 SGHKS, CDR2 YYEKEE (reference sequence). Germline trimming cut 0 bases from V and 5 bases from J; bases unmatched to any gene: 7. Treatment defined: roughly ten-day PBMC culture with coronavirus spike peptide pools or control peptides (ViraFEST assay). Culture of 1.5 million to 2.5 million PBMCs per well took place with approximately 9 IU/ml IL-2 and 9 to 10 ug/ml peptide pools. When approximately nine days of culture had elapsed, CD4+ T cells were isolated by negative selection. Sequencing of cultured CD4+ T cell DNA used the Oncomine TCR Beta short-read assay. Investigators obtained genomic DNA by extraction from cultured CD4+ T cells. One entry per CDR3 protein results from TCRdb running MiXCR on the PCR reads. This table has several thousand distinct CDR3 sequences, approximately 73% appearing once.

The genes are TRBV5-5 and TRBJ1-2; TRBD1 aligns across 7 bases. The TCR comes from a human donor who had recovered from COVID-19. Sequences were obtained from CD4+ T cells from blood, cultured in vitro. The CDR3 DNA is TGTGCCAGCAGCTTGGAAGGGGGCGCTTGGTATGGCTACACCTTC. Translation gives CASSLEGGAWYGYTF.